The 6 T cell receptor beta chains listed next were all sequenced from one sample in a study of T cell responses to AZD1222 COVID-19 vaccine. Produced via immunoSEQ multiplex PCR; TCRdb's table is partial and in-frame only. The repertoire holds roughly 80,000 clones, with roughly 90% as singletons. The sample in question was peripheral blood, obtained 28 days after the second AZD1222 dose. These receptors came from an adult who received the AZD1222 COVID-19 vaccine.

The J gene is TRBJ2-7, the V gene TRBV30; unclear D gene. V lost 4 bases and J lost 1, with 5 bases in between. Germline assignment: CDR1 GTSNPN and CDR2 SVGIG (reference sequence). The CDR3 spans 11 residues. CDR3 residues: CAWTVSYEQYF. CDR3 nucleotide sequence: TGTGCCTGGACAGTTTCCTACGAGCAGTACTTC.

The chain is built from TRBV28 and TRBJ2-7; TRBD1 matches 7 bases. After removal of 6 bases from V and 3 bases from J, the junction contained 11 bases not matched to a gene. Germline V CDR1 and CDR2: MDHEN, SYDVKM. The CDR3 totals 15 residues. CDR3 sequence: CASSQGGARSYEQYF. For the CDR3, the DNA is TGTGCCAGCAGCCAAGGGGGCGCCCGAAGCTACGAGCAGTACTTC. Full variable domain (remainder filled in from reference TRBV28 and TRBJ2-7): DVKVTQSSRYLVKRTGEKVFLECVQDMDHENMFWYRQDPGLGLRLIYFSYDVKMKEKGDIPEGYSVSREKKERFSLILESASTNQTSMYLCASSQGGARSYEQYFGPGTRLTVT.

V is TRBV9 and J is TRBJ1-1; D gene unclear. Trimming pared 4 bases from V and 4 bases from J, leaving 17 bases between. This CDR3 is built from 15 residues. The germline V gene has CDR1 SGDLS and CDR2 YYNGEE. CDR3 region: CASSPSPGRSTEAFF. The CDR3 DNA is TGTGCCAGCAGCCCCTCCCCCGGCAGGAGCACTGAAGCTTTCTTT. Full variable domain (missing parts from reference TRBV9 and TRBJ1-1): DSGVTQTPKHLITATGQRVTLRCSPRSGDLSVYWYQQSLDQGLQFLIQYYNGEERAKGNILERFSAQQFPDLHSELNLSSLELGDSALYFCASSPSPGRSTEAFFGQGTRLTVV.

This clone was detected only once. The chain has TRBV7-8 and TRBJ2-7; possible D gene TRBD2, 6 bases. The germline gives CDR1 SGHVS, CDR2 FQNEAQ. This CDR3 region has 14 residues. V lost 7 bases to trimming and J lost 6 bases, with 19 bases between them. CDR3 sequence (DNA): TGTGCCAGCAAGGGACGGAGGGAGGTCAGCGAGCAGTACTTC. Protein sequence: CASKGRREVSEQYF.

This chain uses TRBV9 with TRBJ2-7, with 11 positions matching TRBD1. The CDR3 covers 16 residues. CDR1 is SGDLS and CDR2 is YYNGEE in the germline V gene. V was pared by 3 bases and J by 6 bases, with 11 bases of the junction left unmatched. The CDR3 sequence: CASSEGTGGFSGEQYF. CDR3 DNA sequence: TGTGCCAGCAGCGAAGGGACAGGGGGTTTTTCAGGCGAGCAGTACTTC.

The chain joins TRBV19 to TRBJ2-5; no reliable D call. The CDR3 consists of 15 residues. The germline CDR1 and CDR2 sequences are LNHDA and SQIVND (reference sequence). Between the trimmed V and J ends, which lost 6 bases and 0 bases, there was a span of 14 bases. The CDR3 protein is CASSPFGVHQETQYF. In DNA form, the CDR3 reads TGTGCCAGTAGCCCTTTTGGGGTTCACCAAGAGACCCAGTACTTC.